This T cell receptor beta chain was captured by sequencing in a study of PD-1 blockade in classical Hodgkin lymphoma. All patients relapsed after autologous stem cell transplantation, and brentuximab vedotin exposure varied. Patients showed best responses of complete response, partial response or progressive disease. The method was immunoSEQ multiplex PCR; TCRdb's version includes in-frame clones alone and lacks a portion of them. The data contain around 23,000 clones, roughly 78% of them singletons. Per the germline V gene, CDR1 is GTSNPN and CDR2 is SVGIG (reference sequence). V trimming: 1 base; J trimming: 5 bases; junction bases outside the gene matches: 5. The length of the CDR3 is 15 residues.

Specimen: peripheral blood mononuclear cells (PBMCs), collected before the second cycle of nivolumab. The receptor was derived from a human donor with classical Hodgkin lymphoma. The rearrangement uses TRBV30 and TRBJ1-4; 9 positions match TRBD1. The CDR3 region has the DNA TGTGCCTGGAGTGCACAGGGGGCTGCGAATGAAAAACTGTTTTTT. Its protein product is CAWSAQGAANEKLFF.